This T cell receptor (beta chain) derives from a study of blood T cells in healthy people across ages. Alongside a J-beta primer mix, a sample-barcoded 5' primer served in a second PCR lasting 7 to 11 cycles. From the 5' RACE reads, TCRdb called clonotypes with MiXCR, one entry per CDR3 protein. Among some 760,000 distinct CDR3 sequences listed, around 25% were seen once. V shed 0 bases and J shed 2 bases, with 14 bases lying between them. The CDR3 runs 16 residues. Germline-derived CDR1 and CDR2 are MGHRA and YSYEKL. These same records also appear under a second study, on T cells of mothers and their children. As reported in that work: Each child contributed roughly 3.2 million TCR beta CDR3 reads, while each mother contributed over 8 million.

Input material: blood. The clonotype comes from a boy aged 5-17 years in good health. This sequence joins TRBV4-1 and TRBJ2-7, with D perhaps matching TRBD2 (5 bases). CDR3 residues: CASSQDRVSATYEQYF. In nucleotides, the CDR3 is TGCGCCAGCAGCCAAGATCGGGTTAGCGCGACCTACGAGCAGTACTTC.